The present T cell receptor beta chain was sequenced within a study of T cell responses to AZD1222 COVID-19 vaccine. Whole-study context: Second-dose groups at about 4 or about 12 weeks were pooled.

Clones were read by immunoSEQ multiplex PCR, and TCRdb kept only the in-frame ones, dropping some. The sample lists roughly 120,000 clones; 80% to 90% were seen once. Losses at the gene ends were 0 bases for V and 7 bases for J; bases not matched to a gene: 11. CDR1 and CDR2 from the germline V gene are MGHRA and YSYEKL. This CDR3 is 16 amino acids long. Study results and caveats: CD4 TCRs linked to vaccination spanned spike, dominating at 160-218 and 743-854. Nearly half of spike-specific TCRs reportedly target variant regions that are unmutated in the B.1.351 and B.1.1.7 variants. No day 14 peak samples; only post-peak repertoires were characterized.

Regarding this clone: Its target is not known.

The source of this sequence is an adult in good health. The chain carries TRBV4-1 and TRBJ2-7, with TRBD2 matching 8 bases. This sample comprised peripheral blood, obtained on day 0 of AZD1222 vaccination. CDR3 protein: CASSQDPGGNLEEQYF. The CDR3 nucleotides are TGCGCCAGCAGCCAAGATCCGGGAGGGAACTTAGAAGAGCAGTACTTC.